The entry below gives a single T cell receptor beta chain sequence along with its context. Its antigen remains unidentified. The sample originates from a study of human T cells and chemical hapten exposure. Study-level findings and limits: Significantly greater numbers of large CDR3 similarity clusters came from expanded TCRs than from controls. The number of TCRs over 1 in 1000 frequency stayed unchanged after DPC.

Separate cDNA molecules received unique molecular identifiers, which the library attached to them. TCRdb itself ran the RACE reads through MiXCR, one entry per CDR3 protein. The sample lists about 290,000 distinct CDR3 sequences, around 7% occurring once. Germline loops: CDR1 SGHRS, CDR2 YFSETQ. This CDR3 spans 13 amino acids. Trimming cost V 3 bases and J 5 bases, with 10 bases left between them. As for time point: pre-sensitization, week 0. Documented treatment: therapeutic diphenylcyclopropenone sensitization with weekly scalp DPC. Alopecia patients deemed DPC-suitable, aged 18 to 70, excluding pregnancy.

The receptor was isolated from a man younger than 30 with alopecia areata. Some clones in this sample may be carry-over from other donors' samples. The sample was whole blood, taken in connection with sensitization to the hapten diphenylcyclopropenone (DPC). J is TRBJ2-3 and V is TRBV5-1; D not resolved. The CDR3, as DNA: TGCGCCAGCAGCTCACTCCTCGAAGATACGCAGTATTTT. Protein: CASSSLLEDTQYF.